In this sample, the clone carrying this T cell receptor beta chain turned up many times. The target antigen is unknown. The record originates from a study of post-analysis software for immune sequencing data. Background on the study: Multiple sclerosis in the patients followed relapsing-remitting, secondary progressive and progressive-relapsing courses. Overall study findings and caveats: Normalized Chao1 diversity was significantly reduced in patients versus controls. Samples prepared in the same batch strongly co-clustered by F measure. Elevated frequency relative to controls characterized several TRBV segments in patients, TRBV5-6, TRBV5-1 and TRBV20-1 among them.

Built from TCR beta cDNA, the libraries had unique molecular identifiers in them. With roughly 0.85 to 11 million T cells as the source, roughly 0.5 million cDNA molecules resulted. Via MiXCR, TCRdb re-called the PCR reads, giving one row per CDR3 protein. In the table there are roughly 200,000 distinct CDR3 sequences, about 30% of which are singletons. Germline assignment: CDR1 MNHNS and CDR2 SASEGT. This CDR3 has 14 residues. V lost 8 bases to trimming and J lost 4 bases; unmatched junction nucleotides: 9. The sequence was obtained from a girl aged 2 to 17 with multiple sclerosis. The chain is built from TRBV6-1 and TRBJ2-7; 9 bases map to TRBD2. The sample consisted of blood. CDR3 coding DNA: TGTGCCAGCCTATCTAGCGGGGCGGGTTACGAGCAGTACTTC. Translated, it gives CASLSSGAGYEQYF.